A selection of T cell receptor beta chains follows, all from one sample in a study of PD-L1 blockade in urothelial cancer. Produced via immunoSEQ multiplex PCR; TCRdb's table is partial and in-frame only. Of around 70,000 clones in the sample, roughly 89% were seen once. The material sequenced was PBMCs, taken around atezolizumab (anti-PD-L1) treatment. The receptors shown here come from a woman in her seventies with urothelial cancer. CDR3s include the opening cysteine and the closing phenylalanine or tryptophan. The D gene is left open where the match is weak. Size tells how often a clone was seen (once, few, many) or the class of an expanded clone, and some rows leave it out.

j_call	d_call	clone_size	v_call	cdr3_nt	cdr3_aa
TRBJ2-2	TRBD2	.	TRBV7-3	TGTGCCAGCAGCTTGCGGGGGGAGCACGGGGAGCTGTTTTTT	CASSLRGEHGELFF
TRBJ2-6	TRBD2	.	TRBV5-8	TGTGCCAGCAGCTTTGGGCTAGCGGGGGGCCCCTCTGGGGCCAACGTCCTGACTTTC	CASSFGLAGGPSGANVLTF
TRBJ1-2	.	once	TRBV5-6	TGTGCCAGCAGCTTAATCCGCGGGGACTATGGCTACACCTTC	CASSLIRGDYGYTF
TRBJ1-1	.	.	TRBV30	TGTGCCTGGAGTGTCCGGGAGTCGCTACAGACTGAAGCTTTCTTT	CAWSVRESLQTEAFF
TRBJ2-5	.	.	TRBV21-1	TGTGCCAGGCCGCGAACCTTAGCGGCCACAGAGACCCAGTACTTC	CARPRTLAATETQYF
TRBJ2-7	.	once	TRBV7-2	TGTGCCAGCAGCTTAGACAGGTCCTACGAGCAGTACTTC	CASSLDRSYEQYF
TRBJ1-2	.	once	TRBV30	TGTGCCTGGAGTGTTTTAACAGGGTCGGGCTACACCTTC	CAWSVLTGSGYTF
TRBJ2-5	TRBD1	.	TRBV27	TGTGCCAGCAGCCCGACAGGGGTCGAGACCCAGTACTTC	CASSPTGVETQYF
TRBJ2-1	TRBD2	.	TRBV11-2	TGTGCCAGCAGCCCGCGACTAGCGGGCCTCTACAATGAGCAGTTCTTC	CASSPRLAGLYNEQFF
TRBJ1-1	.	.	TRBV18	TGTGCCAGCTCACCATCGGGGGGCGCGGCGATGAACACTGAAGCTTTCTTT	CASSPSGGAAMNTEAFF
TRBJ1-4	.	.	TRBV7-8	TGTGCCAGCAGCTTTCGACAGGCCCATGCAACTAATGAAAAACTGTTTTTT	CASSFRQAHATNEKLFF
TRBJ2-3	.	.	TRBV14	TGTGCCAGCAGCCAAGAGCGGTTTTCTAGCACAGATACGCAGTATTTT	CASSQERFSSTDTQYF
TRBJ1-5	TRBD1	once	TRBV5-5	TGTGCCAGCAGCGTAACGACAGGGGGCGTCGATCAGCCCCAGCATTTT	CASSVTTGGVDQPQHF
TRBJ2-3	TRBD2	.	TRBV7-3	TGTGCCAGCAGCCTGACTAGCGGCGGCCCCACAGATACGCAGTATTTT	CASSLTSGGPTDTQYF
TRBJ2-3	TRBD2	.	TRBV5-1	TGCGCCAGCAGCCTCCACCCCGGACTAGCGGGAGGGCCTGGCACAGATACGCAGTATTTT	CASSLHPGLAGGPGTDTQYF
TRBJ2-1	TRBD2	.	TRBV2	TGTGCCAGCAGTGGACTAGCGGGGGTCAATGAGCAGTTCTTC	CASSGLAGVNEQFF
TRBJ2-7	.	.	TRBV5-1	TGCGCCAGCAGACAAGTGACAGGCCCCTCCTACGAGCAGTACTTC	CASRQVTGPSYEQYF